Presented here are 23 T cell receptor beta chains from one specimen sequenced in a study of T cells in Graves' hyperthyroidism and ophthalmopathy (dated by TCRdb to the late 2010s). Receptors were amplified or captured by multiplex PCR. Sequenced using an Illumina HiSeq 2000. The TCR beta CDR3 regions were amplified from the RNA transcripts. For the first round of RT-PCR on the TCR CDR3, the HTBI primer set was used together with the Qiagen OneStep RT-PCR kit. Through fastp at Q25 and MiXCR, TCRdb rebuilt clones from the public reads, retaining in-frame beta chains. Duplicate CDR3 protein sequences are folded into a single record with the most common DNA and genes. This sample holds roughly 420,000 distinct CDR3 sequences; roughly 15% were observed only once. The ten largest clonotypes hold around 5.3% of the sample. The sequenced sample consisted of blood. The receptor source for this set is a woman aged 18 to 35 with Graves' hyperthyroidism.

J is TRBJ2-5 and V is TRBV3-1, with D possibly called TRBD1 or TRBD2 (5 bases each). Germline loops: CDR1 LGHDT, CDR2 YNNKEL (reference sequence). V lost 2 bases to trimming and J lost 10 bases, with 14 bases between them. The CDR3 is 13 amino acids. The CDR3 is CASSQISLGDQYF. CDR3 in DNA: TGTGCCAGCAGCCAAATATCGTTGGGGGACCAGTACTTC.

About this clonotype: A much larger clone sits a single nucleotide away, making a read error possible. Here the CDR3 DNA reads TGTTCCAGCAGGGACCGGGACAGCTCCAATCAGCCCCAGCATTTT. It translates to CSSRDRDSSNQPQHF. This chain uses TRBV2 with TRBJ1-5; 7 bases are shared with TRBD1. The germline V gene has CDR1 SNHLY and CDR2 FYNNEI. The CDR3 is 15 amino acids. The full variable domain, in which reference TRBV2 and TRBJ1-5 provide the parts outside the CDR3, is EPEVTQTPSHQVTQMGQEVILRCVPISNHLYFYWYRQILGQKVEFLVSFYNNEISEKSEIFDDQFSVERPDGSNFTLKIRSTKLEDSAMYFCSSRDRDSSNQPQHFGDGTRLSIL.

This clonotype was recorded at least ten times. The genes are TRBV4-2 and TRBJ2-2, with 8 bases lining up with TRBD1. The CDR3 extends over 16 amino acids. The J segment lost 0 bases and the V segment lost 4 bases, leaving 4 bases of the junction unmatched. The germline CDR1 and CDR2 sequences are LGHNA and YNFKEQ. CDR3: CASSRRQGPNTGELFF. The CDR3 bases are TGTGCCAGCAGCCGCCGACAGGGGCCGAACACCGGGGAGCTGTTTTTT.

This clonotype was recorded a few times. The rearrangement joins TRBV10-3 to TRBJ1-3; D not certain. The V end lost 0 bases, the J end lost 2 bases, and 11 bases lay between the germline ends. CDR1 and CDR2 (germline): ENHRY, SYGVKD. The CDR3 consists of 16 residues. The CDR3 nucleotides are TGTGCCATCAGTGAGTCGATTTCGGGAACTGGAAACACCATATATTTT. It specifies CAISESISGTGNTIYF.

This clonotype was seen only a few times. At one end the junction does not follow the germline gene, possibly because of a read error. This chain uses TRBV11-1 with TRBJ2-5; 12 nucleotides match TRBD1. The germline V gene encodes CDR1 SGHAT and CDR2 FQDESV (reference sequence). There are 15 residues in the CDR3. The CDR3 here is CAGRDRGRGQETQYF. CDR3 in DNA: TGTGCCGGCAGGGACAGGGGGCGAGGTCAAGAGACCCAGTACTTC. The whole variable domain, filled in from reference TRBV11-1 and TRBJ2-5, reads EAEVAQSPRYKITEKSQAVAFWCDPISGHATLYWYRQILGQGPELLVQFQDESVVDDSQLPKDRFSAERLKGVDSTLKIQPAELGDSAMYLCAGRDRGRGQETQYFGPGTRLLVL.

In the case of this clonotype: With a much larger clone just one base away, this may be a read error. The CDR3 region has the DNA TGTGCCAGCAGCCCGGGGGTCACTGGAGCTTTCTTT. It codes for CASSPGVTGAFF. J is TRBJ1-1 and V is TRBV3-1, with D possibly matching TRBD1 (5 bases). Germline V gene lookup returns CDR1 LGHDT and CDR2 YNNKEL (reference sequence). This CDR3 is 12 amino acids long.

V is TRBV4-1 and J is TRBJ2-2; D is undetermined. Germline CDR1 is MGHRA and CDR2 is YSYEKL. The germline V and J ends were trimmed by 4 bases and 0 bases, with 12 bases remaining between them. The CDR3 has 16 residues. DNA of the CDR3: TGCGCCAGCAGCCCGGAACAGAGATCGAACACCGGGGAGCTGTTTTTT. This gives the protein CASSPEQRSNTGELFF.

This chain uses TRBV19 with TRBJ2-7, with D tentatively TRBD2 (6 bases). The CDR3 consists of 14 residues. With 3 bases removed from V and 2 bases from J, the gap between germline ends came to 11 bases. Germline values: CDR1 LNHDA, CDR2 SQIVND (reference sequence). The CDR3 protein is CASSIHSGAYEQYF. The CDR3 DNA reads as TGTGCCAGTAGTATCCATAGCGGCGCCTACGAGCAGTACTTC.

The table lists this clonotype with a few counts. Germline and junction disagree at one end, which may indicate a read error. The chain recombines TRBV7-7 with TRBJ2-5; 9 bases align to TRBD2. The CDR3 is 13 residues long. Germline-derived CDR1 and CDR2 are SSHAT and FNYEAQ (reference sequence). This CDR3 is CASSHSGRETQYF. CDR3 in DNA: TGTGCTAGCAGCCATAGCGGGAGAGAGACCCAGTACTTC.

This clonotype was detected only a few times. The V call is TRBV5-1, the J call TRBJ2-1; D ambiguous. This CDR3 has 14 residues. V shed 4 bases and J shed 4 bases, with 12 bases lying between them. CDR1 is SGHRS and CDR2 is YFSETQ in the germline V gene. CDR3 amino acids: CASSPLNSYNEQFF. CDR3 bases: TGCGCCAGCAGCCCCCTAAATTCTTACAATGAGCAGTTCTTC.

This clonotype was seen once. For the CDR3, the DNA is TGTGCCAGCCAACCTCCCCGGGGGCTTACTGAAGCTTTCTTT. It yields the protein CASQPPRGLTEAFF. V usage is TRBV6-1 and J usage is TRBJ1-1, with a tentative D call TRBD1 (6 bases). Trimming took off 8 bases at V and 5 bases at J, with 18 bases between the two ends. The CDR3 is made up of 14 amino acids. CDR1 and CDR2 from the germline V gene are MNHNS and SASEGT.

This clonotype was recorded at least ten times. V usage is TRBV25-1 and J usage is TRBJ2-7, with D maybe TRBD2 (5 bases). The germline V gene encodes CDR1 MGHDK and CDR2 SYGVNS. This CDR3 comprises 13 residues. V gave up 0 bases and J gave up 3 bases, with 6 bases separating them. The CDR3 DNA is TGTGCCAGCAGTGAATATGAGGGCTACGAGCAGTACTTC. This gives the protein CASSEYEGYEQYF.

This clonotype was recorded many times. This chain connects TRBV2 to TRBJ2-2, with 8 bases that match TRBD2. The CDR3 is made up of 14 amino acids. V lost 2 bases and J lost 7; bases outside the gene matches: 3. Per germline, CDR1 SNHLY and CDR2 FYNNEI. CDR3 bases: TGTGCCAGCAGTGAAAGACTAGCGAACGGGGAGCTGTTTTTT. It is translated as CASSERLANGELFF.

This clonotype was counted at least ten times. The gene calls are TRBV28 and TRBJ2-7; 10 bases match TRBD1. The CDR3 spans 14 residues. CDR1 MDHEN and CDR2 SYDVKM come from the germline V gene. Trimming at V came to 6 bases and at J to 4 bases, leaving 6 bases not matched to a gene. CDR3: CASRGTGVLYEQYF. CDR3 DNA: TGTGCCAGCAGAGGGACAGGGGTTTTATACGAGCAGTACTTC.

DNA of the CDR3: TGTGCCAGCAGTTACATCCTAGCGGGAGTAGGGGATACGCAGTATTTT. Its translation is CASSYILAGVGDTQYF. The V and J genes are TRBV6-2 or TRBV6-3 and TRBJ2-3; TRBD2 aligns across 10 bases. CDR1 is MNHEY, CDR2 SVGEGT, per germline. With V trimmed by 2 bases and J by 6 bases, 8 bases remained unmatched. CDR3 length equals 16 residues.

This clonotype was seen at least ten times. This chain connects TRBV30 to TRBJ2-1, with TRBD2 as a possible D gene (7 bases). V lost 3 bases and J lost 7, with 22 bases in between. This CDR3 has 16 residues. Germline V gene lookup returns CDR1 GTSNPN and CDR2 SVGIG (reference sequence). In nucleotides, the CDR3 is TGTGCCTGGAGCAGGGAGGGGGGGATGAGAAGGAATGAGCAGTTCTTC. Protein: CAWSREGGMRRNEQFF. Supplemented by reference TRBV30 and TRBJ2-1, the full variable domain reads SQTIHQWPATLVQPVGSPLSLECTVEGTSNPNLYWYRQAAGRGLQLLFYSVGIGQISSEVPQNLSASRPQDRQFILSSKKLLLSDSGFYLCAWSREGGMRRNEQFFGPGTRLTVL.

At least ten counts were recorded for this clonotype. The chain joins TRBV6-2 or TRBV6-3 to TRBJ1-5; D is unclear. This CDR3 comprises 13 residues. The V and J ends lost 7 bases and 4 bases respectively, with 11 bases between them. From germline, CDR1 is MNHEY and CDR2 SVGEGT. This CDR3 is CASNDGGNQPQHF. Written as DNA, the CDR3 is TGTGCCAGCAACGACGGAGGAAATCAGCCCCAGCATTTT.

The sample holds many counts of this clonotype. The chain is built from TRBV12-3 or TRBV12-4 and TRBJ2-2; 10 bases agree with TRBD1. J was trimmed by 4 bases and V by 3 bases; bases with no gene match: 2. The CDR3 is 15 residues long. The CDR3 bases are TGTGCCAGCAGTTTGGGGACAGGGGCCACCGGGGAGCTGTTTTTT. Translated, it gives CASSLGTGATGELFF.

The V and J genes are TRBV7-9 and TRBJ1-2; D is unclear. Per germline, CDR1 SEHNR and CDR2 FQNEAQ (reference sequence). Trimming took off 4 bases at V and 2 bases at J, with 20 bases between the two ends. The CDR3 runs 17 residues. CDR3 nucleotides: TGTGCCAGCAGCTCTCCCCCCGTGTCACCGGGGAACTATGGCTACACCTTC. Translating gives CASSSPPVSPGNYGYTF.

This clonotype came up many times. V is TRBV27 and J is TRBJ1-2; TRBD1 is a possible D gene (6 bases). Trimming took off 6 bases at V and 1 base at J, with 15 bases between the two ends. Germline V gene data show CDR1 as MNHEY and CDR2 as SMNVEV (reference sequence). The CDR3 spans 15 residues. CDR3 in DNA: TGTGCCAGCAGCTCTCAGGGGCCGGGTAACTATGGCTACACCTTC. It specifies CASSSQGPGNYGYTF.

This clonotype was seen at least ten times. This rearrangement joins TRBV12-3 or TRBV12-4 to TRBJ2-1; 14 positions match TRBD2. The CDR3 runs to 16 residues. V shed 0 bases, J shed 9 bases, and the junction held 4 bases outside the gene matches. This chain's CDR3 is CASSLAGTSGSREQFF. The CDR3 bases are TGTGCCAGCAGTTTAGCCGGGACTAGCGGGAGTCGTGAGCAGTTCTTC.

This clonotype appeared many times. This chain uses TRBV11-3 with TRBJ2-1, with D possibly matching TRBD2 (5 bases). The V end lost 5 bases, the J end lost 7 bases, and 18 bases lay between the germline ends. The CDR3 sequence is 15 residues long. Germline V CDR1 and CDR2: SGHNT, YENEEA. This CDR3 is CASSPGSRRVNEQFF. The CDR3 nucleotides read TGTGCCAGCAGCCCGGGGTCAAGACGAGTGAATGAGCAGTTCTTC. Variable domain in full (rest from reference TRBV11-3 and TRBJ2-1): EAGVVQSPRYKIIEKKQPVAFWCNPISGHNTLYWYLQNLGQGPELLIRYENEEAVDDSQLPKDRFSAERLKGVDSTLKIQPAELGDSAVYLCASSPGSRRVNEQFFGPGTRLTVL.

In its sample, this clonotype was seen many times. The chain has TRBV7-8 and TRBJ2-5; 11 positions match TRBD2. Germline values: CDR1 SGHVS, CDR2 FQNEAQ. The CDR3 is made up of 18 amino acids. V dropped 4 bases and J dropped 3; count of bases not matched to a gene: 13. The DNA for the CDR3 is TGTGCCAGCAGCTCACAAGCCACTAGCGGGAGCCCCAAAGAGACCCAGTACTTC. Its protein is CASSSQATSGSPKETQYF. Full variable domain (outside the CDR3, taken from reference TRBV7-8 and TRBJ2-5): GAGVSQSPRYKVAKRGQDVALRCDPISGHVSLFWYQQALGQGPEFLTYFQNEAQLDKSGLPSDRFFAERPEGSVSTLKIQRTQQEDSAVYLCASSSQATSGSPKETQYFGPGTRLLVL.